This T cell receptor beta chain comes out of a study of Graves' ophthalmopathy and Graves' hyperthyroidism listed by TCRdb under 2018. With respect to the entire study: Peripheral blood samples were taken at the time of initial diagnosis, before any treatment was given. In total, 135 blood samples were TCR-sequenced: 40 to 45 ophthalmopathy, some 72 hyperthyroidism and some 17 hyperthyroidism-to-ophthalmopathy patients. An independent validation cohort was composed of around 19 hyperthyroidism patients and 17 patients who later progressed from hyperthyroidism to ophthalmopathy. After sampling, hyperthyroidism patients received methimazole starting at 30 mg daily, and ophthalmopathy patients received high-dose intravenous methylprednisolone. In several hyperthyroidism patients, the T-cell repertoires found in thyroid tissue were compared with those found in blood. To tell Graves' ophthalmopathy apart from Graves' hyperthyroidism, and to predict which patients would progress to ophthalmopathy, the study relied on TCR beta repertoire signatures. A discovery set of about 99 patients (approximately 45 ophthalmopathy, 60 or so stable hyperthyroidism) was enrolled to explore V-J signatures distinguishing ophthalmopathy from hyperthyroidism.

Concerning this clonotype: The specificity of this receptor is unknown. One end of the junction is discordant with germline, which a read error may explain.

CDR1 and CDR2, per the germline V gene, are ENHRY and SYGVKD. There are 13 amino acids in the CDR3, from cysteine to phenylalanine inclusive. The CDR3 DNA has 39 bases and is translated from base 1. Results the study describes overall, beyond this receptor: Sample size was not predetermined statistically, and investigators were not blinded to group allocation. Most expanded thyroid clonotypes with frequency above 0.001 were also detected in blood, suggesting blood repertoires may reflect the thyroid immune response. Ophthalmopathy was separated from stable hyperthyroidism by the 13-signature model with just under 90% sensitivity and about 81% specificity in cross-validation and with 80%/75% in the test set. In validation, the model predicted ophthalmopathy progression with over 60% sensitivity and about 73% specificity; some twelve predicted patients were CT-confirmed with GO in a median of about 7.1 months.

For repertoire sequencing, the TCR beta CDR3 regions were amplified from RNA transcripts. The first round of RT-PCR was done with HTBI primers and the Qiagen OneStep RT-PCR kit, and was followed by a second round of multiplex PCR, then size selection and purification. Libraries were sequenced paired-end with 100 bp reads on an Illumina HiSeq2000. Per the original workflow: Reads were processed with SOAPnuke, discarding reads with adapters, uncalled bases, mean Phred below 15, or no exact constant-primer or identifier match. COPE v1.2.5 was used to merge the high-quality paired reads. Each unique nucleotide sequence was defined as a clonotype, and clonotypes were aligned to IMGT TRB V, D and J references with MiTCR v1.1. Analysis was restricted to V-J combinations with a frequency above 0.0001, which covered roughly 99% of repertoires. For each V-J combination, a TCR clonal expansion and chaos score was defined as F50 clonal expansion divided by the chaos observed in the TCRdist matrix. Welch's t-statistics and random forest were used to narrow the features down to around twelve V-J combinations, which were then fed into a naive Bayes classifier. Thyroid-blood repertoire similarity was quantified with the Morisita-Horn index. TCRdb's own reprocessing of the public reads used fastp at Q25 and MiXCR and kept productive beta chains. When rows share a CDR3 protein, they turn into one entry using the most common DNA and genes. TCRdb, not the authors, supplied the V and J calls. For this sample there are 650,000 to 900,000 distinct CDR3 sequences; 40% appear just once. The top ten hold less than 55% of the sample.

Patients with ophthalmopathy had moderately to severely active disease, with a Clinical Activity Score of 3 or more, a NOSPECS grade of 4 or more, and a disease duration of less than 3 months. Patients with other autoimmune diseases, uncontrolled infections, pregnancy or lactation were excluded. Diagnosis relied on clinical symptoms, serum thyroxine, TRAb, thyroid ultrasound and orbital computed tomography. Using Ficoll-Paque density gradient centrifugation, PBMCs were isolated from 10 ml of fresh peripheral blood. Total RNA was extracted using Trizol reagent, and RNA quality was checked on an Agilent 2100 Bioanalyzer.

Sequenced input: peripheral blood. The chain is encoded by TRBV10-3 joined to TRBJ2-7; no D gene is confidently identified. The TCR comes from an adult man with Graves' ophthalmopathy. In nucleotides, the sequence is TGTGCCAGCAGTTTATGTCGGGCATACGAGCAGTACTTC. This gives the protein CASSLCRAYEQYF.